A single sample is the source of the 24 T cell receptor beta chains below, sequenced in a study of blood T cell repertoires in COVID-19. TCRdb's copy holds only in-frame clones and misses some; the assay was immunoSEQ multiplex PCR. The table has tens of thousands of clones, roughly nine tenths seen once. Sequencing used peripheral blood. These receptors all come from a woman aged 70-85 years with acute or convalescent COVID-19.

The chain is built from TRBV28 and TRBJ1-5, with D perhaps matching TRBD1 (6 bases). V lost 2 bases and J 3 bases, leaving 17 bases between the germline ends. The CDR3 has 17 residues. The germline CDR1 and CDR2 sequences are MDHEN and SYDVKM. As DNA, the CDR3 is TGTGCCAGCAGTTTAGAGATCGGGGGGGCAAACAATCAGCCCCAGCATTTT. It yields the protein CASSLEIGGANNQPQHF.

This CDR3 is CASSLAGVTGELFF. The CDR3 nucleotides read TGTGCCAGCTCGCTAGCGGGAGTTACCGGGGAGCTGTTTTTT. The chain employs TRBV18 and TRBJ2-2, with TRBD2 matching over 10 bases. CDR3 size: 14 residues. Germline lookup yields CDR1 KGHSH and CDR2 LQKENI. The ends lost 6 bases at V and 5 bases at J; junction bases unmatched: 3.

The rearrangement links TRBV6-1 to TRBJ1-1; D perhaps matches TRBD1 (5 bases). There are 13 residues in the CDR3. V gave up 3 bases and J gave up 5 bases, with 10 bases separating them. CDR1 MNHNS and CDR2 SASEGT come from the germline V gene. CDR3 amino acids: CASSEAGWTEAFF. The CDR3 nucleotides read TGTGCCAGCAGTGAGGCAGGGTGGACTGAAGCTTTCTTT.

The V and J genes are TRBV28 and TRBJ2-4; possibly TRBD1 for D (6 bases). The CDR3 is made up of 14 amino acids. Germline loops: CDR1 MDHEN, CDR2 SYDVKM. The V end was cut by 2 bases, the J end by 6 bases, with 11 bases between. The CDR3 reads CASSLGQGLNIQYF. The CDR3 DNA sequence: TGTGCCAGCAGTTTAGGCCAGGGGCTAAACATTCAGTACTTC.

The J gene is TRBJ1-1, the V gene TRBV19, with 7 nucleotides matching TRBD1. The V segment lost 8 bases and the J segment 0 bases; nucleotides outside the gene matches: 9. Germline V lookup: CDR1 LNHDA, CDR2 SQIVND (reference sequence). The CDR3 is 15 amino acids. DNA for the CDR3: TGTGCCAGTGCCCGGGACAGTAGGATGAACACTGAAGCTTTCTTT. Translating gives CASARDSRMNTEAFF.

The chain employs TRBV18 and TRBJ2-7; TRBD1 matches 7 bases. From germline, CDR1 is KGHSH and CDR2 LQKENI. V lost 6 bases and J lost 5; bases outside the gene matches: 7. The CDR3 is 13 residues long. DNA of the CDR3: TGTGCCAGCTCGCCGGGACAGATGGACGAGCAGTACGTC. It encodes CASSPGQMDEQYV.

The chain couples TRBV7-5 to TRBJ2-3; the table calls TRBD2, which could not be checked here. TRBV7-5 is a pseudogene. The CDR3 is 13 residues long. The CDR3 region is CVRSFGAEDTQYF. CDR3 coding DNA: TGTGTCAGAAGCTTTGGAGCGGAAGATACGCAGTATTTT.

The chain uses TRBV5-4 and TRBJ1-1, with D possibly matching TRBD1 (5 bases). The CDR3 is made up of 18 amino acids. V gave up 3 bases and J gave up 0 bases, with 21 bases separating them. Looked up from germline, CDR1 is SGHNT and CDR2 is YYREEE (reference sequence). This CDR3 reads CASSSGTGRGVMNTEAFF. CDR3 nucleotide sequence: TGTGCCAGCAGCTCAGGGACGGGGAGGGGAGTAATGAACACTGAAGCTTTCTTT.

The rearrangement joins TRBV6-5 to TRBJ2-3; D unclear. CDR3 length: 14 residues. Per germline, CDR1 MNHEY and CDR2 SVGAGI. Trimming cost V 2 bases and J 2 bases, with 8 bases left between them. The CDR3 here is CASSYQFITDTQYF. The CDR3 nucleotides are TGTGCCAGCAGTTACCAGTTTATCACAGATACGCAGTATTTT.

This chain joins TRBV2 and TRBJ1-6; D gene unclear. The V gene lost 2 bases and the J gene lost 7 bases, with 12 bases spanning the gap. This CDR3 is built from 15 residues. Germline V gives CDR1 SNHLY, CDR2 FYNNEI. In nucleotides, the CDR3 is TGTGCCAGCAGTGAATACGCCCCGGGGAATTCACCCCTCCACTTT. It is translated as CASSEYAPGNSPLHF.

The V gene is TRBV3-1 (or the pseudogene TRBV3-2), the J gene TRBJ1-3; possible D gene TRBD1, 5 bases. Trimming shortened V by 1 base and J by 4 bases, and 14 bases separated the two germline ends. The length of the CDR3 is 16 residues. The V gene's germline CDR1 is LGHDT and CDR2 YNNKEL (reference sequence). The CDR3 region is CASSQVYRGSGNTIYF. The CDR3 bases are TGTGCCAGCAGCCAAGTTTATCGGGGGTCCGGAAACACCATATATTTT.

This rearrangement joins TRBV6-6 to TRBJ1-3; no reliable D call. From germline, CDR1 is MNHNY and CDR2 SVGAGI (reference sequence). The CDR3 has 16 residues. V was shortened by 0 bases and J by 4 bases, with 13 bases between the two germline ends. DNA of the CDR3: TGTGCCAGCAGTTACTCAAAGATGGCAGCGGGAAACACCATATATTTT. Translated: CASSYSKMAAGNTIYF.

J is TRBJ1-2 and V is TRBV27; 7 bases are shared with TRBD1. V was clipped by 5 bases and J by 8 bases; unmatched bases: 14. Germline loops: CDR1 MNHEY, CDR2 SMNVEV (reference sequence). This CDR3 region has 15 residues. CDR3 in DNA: TGTGCCAGCAGTCCCTCGGCGGAGAGGGGGCAAGGCTACACCTTC. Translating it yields CASSPSAERGQGYTF.

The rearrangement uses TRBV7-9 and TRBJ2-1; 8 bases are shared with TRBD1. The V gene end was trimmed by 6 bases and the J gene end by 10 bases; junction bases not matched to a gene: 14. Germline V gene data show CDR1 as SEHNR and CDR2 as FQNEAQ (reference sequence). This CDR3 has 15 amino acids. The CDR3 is CASRVPGTGLEEQFF. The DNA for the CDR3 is TGTGCCAGCAGAGTACCCGGGACAGGTCTCGAAGAGCAGTTCTTC.

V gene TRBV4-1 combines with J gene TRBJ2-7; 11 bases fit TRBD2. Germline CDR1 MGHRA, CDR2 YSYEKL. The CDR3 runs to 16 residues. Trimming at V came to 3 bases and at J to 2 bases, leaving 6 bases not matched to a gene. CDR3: CASSHPTSGDPYEQYF. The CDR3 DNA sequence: TGCGCCAGCAGCCATCCGACTAGCGGGGATCCCTACGAGCAGTACTTC.

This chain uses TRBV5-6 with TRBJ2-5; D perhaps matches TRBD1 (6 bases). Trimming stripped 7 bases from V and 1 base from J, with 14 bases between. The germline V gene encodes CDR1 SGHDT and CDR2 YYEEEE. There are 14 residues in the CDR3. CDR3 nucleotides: TGTGCCAGCTTCGGACAGCTTCTCCAAGAGACCCAGTACTTC. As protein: CASFGQLLQETQYF.

The CDR3, as DNA: TGTGCCACGGGGACAGGGGGCAAAAATGAAAAACTGTTTTTT. It specifies CATGTGGKNEKLFF. The chain uses TRBV27 and TRBJ1-4; 12 bases fit TRBD1. This CDR3 region has 14 residues. The V gene end was trimmed by 10 bases and the J gene end by 5 bases; junction bases not matched to a gene: 5. CDR1 and CDR2 (germline): MNHEY, SMNVEV (reference sequence).

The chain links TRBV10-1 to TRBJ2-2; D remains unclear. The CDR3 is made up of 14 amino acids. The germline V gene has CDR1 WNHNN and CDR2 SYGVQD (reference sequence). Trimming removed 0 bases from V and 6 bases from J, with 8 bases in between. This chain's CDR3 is CASSESPPSGELFF. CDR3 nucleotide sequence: TGCGCCAGCAGTGAGTCTCCCCCCTCCGGGGAGCTGTTTTTT.

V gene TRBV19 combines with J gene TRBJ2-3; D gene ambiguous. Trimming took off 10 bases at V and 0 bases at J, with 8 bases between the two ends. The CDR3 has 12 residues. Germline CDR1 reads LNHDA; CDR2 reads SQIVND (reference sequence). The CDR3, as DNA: TGTGCCACCTCGACTAGCACAGATACGCAGTATTTT. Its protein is CATSTSTDTQYF.

CDR3 residues: CASSPIANPSSTDTQYF. The DNA for the CDR3 is TGTGCCAGCTCACCAATAGCAAACCCGTCTAGCACAGATACGCAGTATTTT. The chain joins TRBV18 to TRBJ2-3; no firm D call. The CDR3 has 17 amino acids. V was shortened by 2 bases and J by 0 bases, with 15 bases between the two germline ends. Germline CDR1 is KGHSH and CDR2 is LQKENI.

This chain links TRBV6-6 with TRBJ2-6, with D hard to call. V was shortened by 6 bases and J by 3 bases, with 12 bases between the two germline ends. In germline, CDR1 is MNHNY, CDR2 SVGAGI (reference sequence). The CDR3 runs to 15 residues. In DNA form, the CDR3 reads TGTGCCAGCAGCCTCCGGTCTGGTGGGGCCAACGTCCTGACTTTC. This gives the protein CASSLRSGGANVLTF.

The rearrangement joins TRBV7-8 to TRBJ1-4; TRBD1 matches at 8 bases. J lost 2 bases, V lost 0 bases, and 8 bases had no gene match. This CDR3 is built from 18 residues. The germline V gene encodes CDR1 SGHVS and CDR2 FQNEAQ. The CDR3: CASSLAIQGVSTNEKLFF. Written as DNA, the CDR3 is TGTGCCAGCAGCTTAGCGATACAGGGGGTTTCCACTAATGAAAAACTGTTTTTT.

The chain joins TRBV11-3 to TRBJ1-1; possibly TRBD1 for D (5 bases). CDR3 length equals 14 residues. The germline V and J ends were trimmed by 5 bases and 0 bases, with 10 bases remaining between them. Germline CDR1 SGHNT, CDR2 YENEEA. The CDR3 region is CASSPGTMNTEAFF. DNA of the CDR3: TGTGCCAGCAGCCCCGGGACTATGAACACTGAAGCTTTCTTT.

The DNA of the CDR3 is TGTGCCAGCTCACCAGGCCAGGGAGAAAAACTGTTTTTT. Its translation: CASSPGQGEKLFF. V is TRBV18 and J is TRBJ1-4, with D possibly matching TRBD1 (5 bases). The CDR3 is 13 amino acids. V was trimmed by 2 bases and J by 8 bases, leaving 9 bases between them. The V gene's germline CDR1 is KGHSH and CDR2 LQKENI. Full variable domain (rest looked up from reference TRBV18 and TRBJ1-4): NAGVMQNPRHLVRRRGQEARLRCSPMKGHSHVYWYRQLPEEGLKFMVYLQKENIIDESGMPKERFSAEFPKEGPSILRIQQVVRGDSAAYFCASSPGQGEKLFFGSGTQLSVL.